The text below deals with one TCR beta chain. Its cognate antigen has yet to be identified. No base quality information exists; no much larger clone differs at one position. Without any cell sorting, total RNA and DNA were extracted together from around 18-30 mg of bulk tissue using the AllPrep DNA/RNA mini kit. Between late 2015 and 2016, roughly five patients in China with histopathologically diagnosed primary liver carcinoma had surgical resection. Patients had chronic HBV infection and were treatment-naive at sampling. Each tumor was sampled at five spatially separated regions: the superior, inferior, left-lateral and right-lateral poles and the tumor centre. According to histology, viable tumor cells made up more than 90% of every tumor sample. Fresh tumor and adjacent tissue pieces were bisected, with one half stored in RNAlater at -80 degrees C and the other half sent for histology. This entry comes from a study of tumor-infiltrating lymphocytes in primary liver carcinoma (dated by TCRdb to 2017 to 2019). Notes on the research overall: The five patients, three men and two women aged 30 to 69 years, had hepatocellular carcinoma (four) or combined HCC and intrahepatic cholangiocarcinoma (one). To link TCRbeta repertoire diversity with the local molecular phenotype, the 25 or so tumor region samples were profiled using Agilent mRNA microarrays. Each sample produced roughly 3.65 to 7.5 million productive TCRbeta reads, and read depth showed no significant difference between tissue types. The five patients had tumors staged T1-T3 N0M0, with maximum diameters ranging from about 4.2 to 11 cm. Reproducibility between technical replicate repertoires was high, with correlation coefficients above 0.95 and mean shared-clone rates roughly 0.87. TCRbeta repertoire sequencing covered 35 or so specimens from 5 patients: approximately 25 tumor regions, 5 adjacent noncancerous liver tissues and 5 peripheral blood samples. TCRbeta repertoire sequencing, expression microarrays and whole-exome sequencing were combined in the study across five regions of each liver tumor, with adjacent normal tissue and blood also included.

TCRbeta-specific cDNA was reverse-transcribed from roughly 500 ng total RNA using a constant-region primer and ProtoScript II reverse transcriptase. Three nested multiplex PCR rounds, following a slightly modified ARM-PCR procedure, were used to build the TCRbeta libraries. Multiplex TRBV1-TRBV30 forward primers and a Cbeta reverse primer were used in the first two PCR rounds, each of which was run for 9 to 11 cycles. A final 25-cycle PCR with Deep VentR polymerase added sample barcodes and Illumina adapters. Before sequencing, amplicons of 200-500 bp were purified from gel using a QIAquick gel extraction kit. An Illumina HiSeq 2500 was used to sequence the TCRbeta amplicons, generating 250-bp paired-end reads. Concerning the study's data processing: Quality trimming of reads was performed with Trimmomatic v0.33, and paired reads were merged with FLASH v1.2.11 so that full CDR3 sequences could be recovered. V, D and J germline segments were assigned to the rearranged TCRbeta sequences by MiGEC v1.2.1b. Clonotype statistics and Shannon-Wiener diversity indices were computed with VDJtools v1.0.0. Except for diversity analysis, only the 250 most abundant clonotypes of each sample were used in subsequent analyses to reduce sampling bias. TCRdb reworked the public reads: Q25 trimming with fastp, MiXCR clone assembly, productive beta chains retained. Records with the same CDR3 protein are collapsed into one entry carrying the most frequent genes and DNA. For this entry, the V and J calls and clone size follow TCRdb and not the study's own pipeline. Across this sample there are approximately 47,000 distinct CDR3 sequences, with around three quarters seen only once. The top ten constitute about 25% of the sample.

The cysteine opens and the phenylalanine closes a CDR3 of 15 amino acids. The kept DNA is CDR3 alone, 45 bases in frame from the first base. The germline V and J ends show losses of 10 bases and 2 bases respectively, and no gene match explains 9 bases of the junction. CDR1 and CDR2 are read off the germline V gene as SGHDN and FVKESK. General findings and caveats noted by the study authors: Bulk unsorted samples precluded comparing CD4+ and CD8+ T cell repertoires. Compared with blood, tumors had a significantly larger share of the repertoire taken up by the top 250 clones (p = 0.039). Because sequencing covered only the TCR beta chain and unpaired alpha chains were not captured, true repertoire diversity is likely underestimated. Only about 8-25% of top clones were found in all five regions of a tumor, suggesting spatial heterogeneity of tumor-infiltrating T cells. Pairs of tumor regions showed greater repertoire overlap (mean about 36%) than tumor-adjacent pairs (roughly 17%) or tumor-blood pairs (about 15%), which is consistent with antigen-driven expansion. The study included only a few patients, and the authors note findings should be validated in a larger study.

The source of this sequence is a man aged 35-49 years with primary liver carcinoma and hepatitis B virus infection. The sequencing sample was made of liver tumor tissue from sampling region 3. The cell subset or site label for this specimen denotes: tumor region T3, left-lateral pole. This sequence uses TRBV14 and TRBJ2-1, with 9 junctional bases fitting TRBD2. The sequenced DNA: TGTGCCAACAGTACCGTAGCGGGAGCCTACAATGAGCAGTTCTTC. Its protein reads: CANSTVAGAYNEQFF. Where the CDR3 stops, the reference TRBV14 and TRBJ2-1 genes take over; the full variable domain is EAGVTQFPSHSVIEKGQTVTLRCDPISGHDNLYWYRRVMGKEIKFLLHFVKESKQDESGMPNNRFLAERTGGTYSTLKVQPAELEDSGVYFCANSTVAGAYNEQFFGPGTRLTVL.